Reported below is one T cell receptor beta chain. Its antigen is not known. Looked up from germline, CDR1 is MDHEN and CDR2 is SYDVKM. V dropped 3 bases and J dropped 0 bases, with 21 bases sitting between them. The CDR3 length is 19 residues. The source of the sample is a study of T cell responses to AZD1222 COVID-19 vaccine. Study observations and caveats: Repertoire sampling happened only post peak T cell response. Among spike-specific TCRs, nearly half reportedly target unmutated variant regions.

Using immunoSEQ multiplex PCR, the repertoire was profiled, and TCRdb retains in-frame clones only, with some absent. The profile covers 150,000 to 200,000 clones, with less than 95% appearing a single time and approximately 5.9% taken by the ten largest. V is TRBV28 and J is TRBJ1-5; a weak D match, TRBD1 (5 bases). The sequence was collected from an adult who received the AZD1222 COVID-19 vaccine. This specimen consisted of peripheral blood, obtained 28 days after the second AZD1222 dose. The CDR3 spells CASSLAQGYPSYSNQPQHF. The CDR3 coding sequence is TGTGCCAGCAGTTTGGCCCAGGGTTATCCCTCATATAGCAATCAGCCCCAGCATTTT.